This T cell receptor (beta chain) was identified in a study of cytomegalovirus exposure and HLA in healthy donors. The trim removed 1 base at V and 3 bases at J, leaving 10 bases unmatched. CDR1 is MGHRA, CDR2 YSYEKL, per germline. The length of the CDR3 is 17 residues. Study-wide findings and caveats: Within the data, a cluster of highly shared sequence variants was likely a sequencing artifact. Being indistinguishable, some V segments were excluded, TRBV6-2 and TRBV6-3 among them. Previously analyzed data showed that most TCR beta V segments were productive at a frequency of about 87% or about 30%. Trimming of TCR beta V- and J-genes showed a link, identified in a later analysis, to a missense DCLRE1C variant.

For this clone: The antigen is not known.

The PCR contained 60 Vbeta and 13 Jbeta primers. Sequenced by immunoSEQ multiplex PCR; TCRdb stores in-frame clones only, minus some. The data contain roughly 150,000 clones, approximately 79% of them singletons. This receptor was taken from a male donor in good health and CMV-seronegative. The V and J genes are TRBV4-1 and TRBJ2-7; 9 bases fit TRBD1. Sequencing was performed on PBMCs. CDR3 sequence reads: CASSQGYPGQGFYEQYF. The CDR3 bases are TGCGCCAGCAGCCAAGGTTACCCGGGACAGGGATTCTACGAGCAGTACTTC.